This TCR beta chain was captured in a study of post-analysis software for immune sequencing data. Study results and limitations: In patients, five TRBV segments were more frequent than in controls, with TRBV5-6, TRBV5-1 and TRBV20-1 among them. There was significantly lower normalized Chao1 diversity in multiple sclerosis patients than in controls.

V shed 4 bases and J shed 12 bases, with 7 bases lying between them. The CDR3 totals 10 residues. Notes on this clonotype: Antigen specificity is unknown.

Built from TCR beta cDNA, the libraries had unique molecular identifiers in them. TCRdb used MiXCR to reprocess the PCR reads, holding one entry per CDR3 protein. The table records approximately 160,000 distinct CDR3 sequences, roughly 31% of them present only once. The chain joins TRBV12-3 or TRBV12-4 to TRBJ2-1, with D perhaps TRBD1 or TRBD2 (5 bases each). Sequencing was performed on blood. The clonotype was recovered from a girl aged 10-17 years with multiple sclerosis. CDR3 coding DNA: TGTGCCAGCAGTTCCGGGACGCAGTTCTTC. This sequence encodes CASSSGTQFF.